This T cell receptor (beta chain) was sequenced for a study of T cell responses to AZD1222 COVID-19 vaccine. This clone was detected once. V lost 2 bases and J lost 4, with 8 bases in between. The germline V gene encodes CDR1 GTSNPN and CDR2 SVGIG (reference sequence). The CDR3 has 12 amino acids. Measured with immunoSEQ multiplex PCR; TCRdb has only the in-frame clones, and not every one. Counted here are some 120,000 clones, more than 80% occurring once; the ten biggest clones make up over 4%. This chain joins TRBV30 and TRBJ1-2; D is uncertain. The starting material was peripheral blood, obtained 28 days after the second dose of the MenACWY control vaccine. The clonotype originates from an adult who received the MenACWY meningococcal vaccine as a control. The CDR3 region has the DNA TGTGCCTGGAGTACCACGAGCTATGGCTACACCTTC. Its translation: CAWSTTSYGYTF.